What follows describes a single T cell receptor beta chain. With 3 bases clipped from V and 1 base from J, the junction kept 6 bases outside the gene matches. The CDR3 covers 16 residues. Per the germline V gene, CDR1 is LNHDA and CDR2 is SQIVND (reference sequence). This sample was included in a study of shared clonotypes between healthy human individuals. Produced via immunoSEQ multiplex PCR; TCRdb's table is partial and in-frame only. The table lists roughly 640,000 clones, about 74% of them singletons. The sequence was collected from a woman in her thirties in good health. The chain links TRBV19 to TRBJ1-2; 9 bases align to TRBD1. Sequencing was performed on memory CD4+ T cells sorted from blood. Subset reported: CD45RA-negative fraction. This CDR3 is CASSIGGDRDNYGYTF. In nucleotides, the CDR3 is TGTGCCAGTAGTATTGGGGGGGACAGGGATAACTATGGCTACACCTTC.